A selection of T cell receptor beta chains follows, all from one sample in a study of early T cells in non-severe SARS-CoV-2 infection. Each CDR3 protein gets one entry after TCRdb re-called the 5' RACE reads with MiXCR. The sample lists approximately 50,000 distinct CDR3 sequences, approximately 9.9% occurring once. Sequencing was done on a sample of whole blood. These receptors all stem from an adult who was a healthcare worker with PCR-confirmed SARS-CoV-2 infection or an uninfected control (not recorded which). Each CDR3 is given with its conserved first and last residue. The D gene is left open where the match is weak. Part of the rows lack a size; the others show once, few, many or a class for expanded clones.

v_gene,d_gene,len,j_gene,abundance,CDR3nt,CDR3aa
TRBV2,-,16,TRBJ2-3,many,TGTGCCAGCAGTACATCCCTCACCCAGAGCACAGATACGCAGTATTTT,CASSTSLTQSTDTQYF
TRBV14,TRBD1,16,TRBJ2-5,-,TGTGCCAGCAGCCCCGGGGTTGACAGGGGGCAAGAGACCCAGTACTTC,CASSPGVDRGQETQYF
TRBV28,-,14,TRBJ1-5,few,TGTGCCAGCAGTTCCGGTTGGGGAAATCAGCCCCAGCATTTT,CASSSGWGNQPQHF
TRBV7-3,TRBD2,15,TRBJ2-2,many,TGTGCCAGCAGCCCGACTAGCGGGCAGGCCGGGGAGCTGTTTTTT,CASSPTSGQAGELFF
TRBV12-3/TRBV12-4,TRBD1,15,TRBJ2-5,many,TGTGCCAGCAGTAATGACAGGGGAAGGTATGAGACCCAGTACTTC,CASSNDRGRYETQYF
TRBV9,TRBD2,15,TRBJ2-1,many,TGTGCCAGCAGCGTTGGGACTAGCGGTTTGAATGAGCAGTTCTTC,CASSVGTSGLNEQFF
TRBV29-1,-,14,TRBJ2-3,-,TGCAGCGTCAGGACAGTGTCTAGCACAGATACGCAGTATTTT,CSVRTVSSTDTQYF
TRBV7-2,TRBD1,14,TRBJ2-1,-,TGTGCCAGCAGCATCGGGACAGGGTTGTATGAGCAGTTCTTC,CASSIGTGLYEQFF
TRBV7-2,-,17,TRBJ1-6,few,TGTGCCAGCAGCTTAGATCCCCCGGGCTCCTATAATTCACCCCTCCACTTT,CASSLDPPGSYNSPLHF
TRBV11-1,TRBD2,15,TRBJ2-1,few,TGTGCCAGCAGCCGCAGGCCTAGCGGGAGTAATGAGCAGTTCTTC,CASSRRPSGSNEQFF
TRBV6-2/TRBV6-3,-,13,TRBJ2-7,once,TGTGCCAGCACAGAGGGCCATATCTACGAGCAGTACTTC,CASTEGHIYEQYF
TRBV11-2,-,16,TRBJ2-2,many,TGTGCCAGCAGCTTAGATCGGTTCCGTAGTCCTTTGGAGCTGTTTTTT,CASSLDRFRSPLELFF
TRBV29-1,-,14,TRBJ1-1,-,TGCAGCGTTGAAGGCCGGGACGGACACACTGAAGCTTTCTTT,CSVEGRDGHTEAFF
TRBV12-3/TRBV12-4,TRBD1,14,TRBJ1-1,few,TGTGCCAGCACCCAGGGACAGTCGAACACTGAAGCTTTCTTT,CASTQGQSNTEAFF
TRBV13,-,14,TRBJ1-1,-,TGTGCCAGCAGCGGTCGCCCCCGCTGGACTGAAGCTTTCTTT,CASSGRPRWTEAFF
TRBV11-2,-,14,TRBJ2-1,few,TGTGCCAGCAGCCGGAGGGGAGAATACTATGAGCAGTTCTTC,CASSRRGEYYEQFF
TRBV6-2/TRBV6-3,TRBD1,15,TRBJ1-2,-,TGTGCCAGCAGCCACACAGGGGCCCCGATCTATGGCTACACCTTC,CASSHTGAPIYGYTF
TRBV28,TRBD2,16,TRBJ2-5,few,TGTGCCAGCAGTTTACATGCGGGGAGGGTTGTAGAGACCCAGTACTTC,CASSLHAGRVVETQYF
TRBV5-1,-,14,TRBJ2-7,-,TGCGCCAGCAGCCCGGCAGGGCGAATCTACGAGCAGTACTTC,CASSPAGRIYEQYF
TRBV21-1,-,19,TRBJ2-1,-,TGTGCCAGCAGCGCTTCTTCAAGGGGCGAGGATGCCCACTACAATGAGCAGTTCTTC,CASSASSRGEDAHYNEQFF
TRBV20-1,TRBD2,15,TRBJ2-1,-,TGCAGTGCTCCTGGGACTAGCGGGAGAAGGAGTGAGCAGTTCTTC,CSAPGTSGRRSEQFF
TRBV7-2,-,13,TRBJ2-1,few,TGTGCCAGCAGCCAGGGGACTCAGGGTGAGCAGTTCTTC,CASSQGTQGEQFF
TRBV9,TRBD2,17,TRBJ2-6,-,TGTGCCAGCAGCTCTAGCGGTTCCCTTTCTGGGGCCAACGTCCTGACTTTC,CASSSSGSLSGANVLTF
TRBV29-1,-,12,TRBJ1-1,many,TGCAGCATAGACAGAACCAACACTGAAGCTTTCTTT,CSIDRTNTEAFF
TRBV20-1,-,12,TRBJ2-1,-,TGCAGCGCACAGGGTTTTCAGAATGAGCAGTTCTTC,CSAQGFQNEQFF
TRBV20-1,TRBD2,16,TRBJ2-1,many,TGCAGTGCTGGAGGACTAGCGGGGGATCCCTACAATGAGCAGTTCTTC,CSAGGLAGDPYNEQFF
TRBV27,-,11,TRBJ2-5,-,TGTGCCAGCAGTTCAGAAGAGACCCAGTACTTC,CASSSEETQYF
TRBV28,-,15,TRBJ1-6,-,TGTGCCAGCTCCCAGGGGCTCGTCGGTAATTCACCCCTCCACTTT,CASSQGLVGNSPLHF
TRBV28,-,12,TRBJ2-7,many,TGTGCCAGCAAGTCAGGTTGGGACGAGCAGTACTTC,CASKSGWDEQYF
TRBV7-9,-,13,TRBJ1-3,-,TGTGCCAGCAGCTTAGGGACTGGAAACACCATATATTTT,CASSLGTGNTIYF
TRBV27,-,15,TRBJ1-3,-,TGTGCCAGCAGGAGTACAGGGACTTGGGGAAACACCATATATTTT,CASRSTGTWGNTIYF
TRBV9,-,16,TRBJ1-4,-,TGTGCCAGCAGCGTAACGGCCGGGGGGATAAATGAAAAACTGTTTTTT,CASSVTAGGINEKLFF
TRBV6-5,TRBD1,18,TRBJ1-5,-,TGTGCCAGCAGCCCACACGTAACGACAGGGGGCCTAAACCAGCCCCAGCATTTT,CASSPHVTTGGLNQPQHF
TRBV29-1,TRBD2,16,TRBJ2-7,few,TGCAGCGTCGATGGGGGGCCCGGGACTAGCACCTACGAGCAGTACTTC,CSVDGGPGTSTYEQYF
TRBV2,TRBD1,15,TRBJ1-1,few,TGTGCCAGCAGGGAACAGGGGGCGCGGAACACTGAAGCTTTCTTT,CASREQGARNTEAFF
TRBV7-2,-,15,TRBJ2-2,many,TGTGCCAGCAGCTTAGCGGGGGGGAACACCGGGGAGCTGTTTTTT,CASSLAGGNTGELFF
TRBV20-1,-,15,TRBJ2-3,few,TGCAGTGCTAGTCGGACAGAGTCTCGCACAGATACGCAGTATTTT,CSASRTESRTDTQYF
TRBV18,-,17,TRBJ1-1,few,TGTGCCAGCTCACCACCGAATACGTTCCATATGAACACTGAAGCTTTCTTT,CASSPPNTFHMNTEAFF
TRBV2,-,15,TRBJ1-5,many,TGTGCCAGCAGTGTCTGGGAGGGACCTAATCAGCCCCAGCATTTT,CASSVWEGPNQPQHF
TRBV5-1,TRBD1,15,TRBJ2-1,few,TGCGCCAGCAGCCATCGGACAGGGGGCACGGATGAGCAGTTCTTC,CASSHRTGGTDEQFF
TRBV9,-,15,TRBJ2-2,many,TGTGCCAGCGGGGACAATAGCGCGAACACCGGGGAGCTGTTTTTT,CASGDNSANTGELFF
TRBV6-1,-,16,TRBJ2-7,-,TGTGCCAGCACTCGAGCTTCAGGGGCGCTGGTGGCCGAGCAGTACTTC,CASTRASGALVAEQYF
TRBV7-8,TRBD2,16,TRBJ2-1,-,TGTGCCAGCAGCTCCCTAGCGGGGCACCTTTACAATGAGCAGTTCTTC,CASSSLAGHLYNEQFF
TRBV5-1,-,13,TRBJ1-1,many,TGCGCCAGCAGCTTGACTGGGGGCAGTGAAGCTTTCTTT,CASSLTGGSEAFF
TRBV20-1,-,15,TRBJ2-3,-,TGCAGTGCCTACAGACTAGGTTCTAGCACAGATACGCAGTATTTT,CSAYRLGSSTDTQYF
TRBV27,-,13,TRBJ1-2,many,TGTGCCAGCGCACAGGCAATGCTCTATGGCTACACCTTC,CASAQAMLYGYTF
TRBV3-1,TRBD2,15,TRBJ2-1,many,TGTGCCAGCCGCCCTAGCGGGAACCCCTACAATGAGCAGTTCTTC,CASRPSGNPYNEQFF
TRBV5-1,TRBD1,15,TRBJ2-2,many,TGCGCCAGCACTCTCAACAGGGGGAACACCGGGGAGCTGTTTTTT,CASTLNRGNTGELFF
TRBV6-2/TRBV6-3,TRBD2,15,TRBJ2-5,few,TGTGCCAGCAGTCCTCTTTTAGCGGGGTGGGAGACCCAGTACTTC,CASSPLLAGWETQYF
TRBV7-2,-,15,TRBJ2-5,few,TGTGCCAGCAGCTCCACGGCGGCGGGGGCACTGGCCCAGTACTTC,CASSSTAAGALAQYF
TRBV2,TRBD1,16,TRBJ1-4,few,TGTGCCAGCAGTGAGACAATACAGGGGGTGGTCGAAAAACTGTTTTTT,CASSETIQGVVEKLFF
TRBV20-1,-,12,TRBJ2-3,few,TGCAGTGCTAGAGTACAGGGAGATACGCAGTATTTT,CSARVQGDTQYF
TRBV10-3,-,12,TRBJ1-5,few,TGTGCCATCAAGAGCGGCAATCAGCCCCAGCATTTT,CAIKSGNQPQHF
TRBV5-4,-,15,TRBJ1-2,many,TGTGCCAGCAGCTTGGTAGGGGGAGGATCCTATGGCTACACCTTC,CASSLVGGGSYGYTF
TRBV6-5,TRBD2,20,TRBJ2-3,many,TGTGCCAGCAACCAAATGGCCCCCGTCGGGACTAGCGGGAGAACAGATACGCAGTATTTT,CASNQMAPVGTSGRTDTQYF